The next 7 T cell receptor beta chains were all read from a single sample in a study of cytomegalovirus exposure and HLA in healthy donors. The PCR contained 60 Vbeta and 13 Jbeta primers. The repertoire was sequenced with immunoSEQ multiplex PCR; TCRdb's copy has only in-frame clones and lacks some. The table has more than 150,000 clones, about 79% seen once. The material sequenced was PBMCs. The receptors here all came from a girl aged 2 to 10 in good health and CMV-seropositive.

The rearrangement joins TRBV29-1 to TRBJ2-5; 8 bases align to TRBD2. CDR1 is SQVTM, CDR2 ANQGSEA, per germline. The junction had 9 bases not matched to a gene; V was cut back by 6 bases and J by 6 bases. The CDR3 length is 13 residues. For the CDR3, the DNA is TGCAGCGTGCAGAGCGGGAGTATGAAGACCCAGTACTTC. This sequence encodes CSVQSGSMKTQYF.

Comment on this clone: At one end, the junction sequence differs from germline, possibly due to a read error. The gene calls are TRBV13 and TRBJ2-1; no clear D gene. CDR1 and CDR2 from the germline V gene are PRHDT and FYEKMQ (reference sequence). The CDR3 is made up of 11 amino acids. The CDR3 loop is CASTLRNEQFF. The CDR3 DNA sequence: TGTGCCAGCACCTTACGCAATGAGCAGTTCTTC.

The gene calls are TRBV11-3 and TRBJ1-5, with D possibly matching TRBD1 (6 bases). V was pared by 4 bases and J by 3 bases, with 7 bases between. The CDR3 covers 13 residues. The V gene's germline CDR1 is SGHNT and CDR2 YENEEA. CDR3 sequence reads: CASSSGHNQPQHF. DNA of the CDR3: TGTGCCAGCAGCTCGGGACACAATCAGCCCCAGCATTTT.

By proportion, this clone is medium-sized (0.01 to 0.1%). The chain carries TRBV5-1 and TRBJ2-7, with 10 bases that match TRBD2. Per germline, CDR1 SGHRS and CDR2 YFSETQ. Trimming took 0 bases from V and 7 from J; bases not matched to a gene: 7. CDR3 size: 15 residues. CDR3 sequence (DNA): TGCGCCAGCAGCTTGGTCGCTAGCGGGAGTGGTGAGCAGTACTTC. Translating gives CASSLVASGSGEQYF.

The CDR3 protein is CASSLPGTGDTGELFF. Here the CDR3 DNA reads TGTGCCAGCAGTTTACCAGGGACAGGCGACACCGGGGAGCTGTTTTTT. The chain links TRBV28 to TRBJ2-2; TRBD1 matches at 8 bases. The germline V gene encodes CDR1 MDHEN and CDR2 SYDVKM. The CDR3 totals 16 residues. V lost 2 bases to trimming and J lost 3 bases; unmatched junction nucleotides: 5.

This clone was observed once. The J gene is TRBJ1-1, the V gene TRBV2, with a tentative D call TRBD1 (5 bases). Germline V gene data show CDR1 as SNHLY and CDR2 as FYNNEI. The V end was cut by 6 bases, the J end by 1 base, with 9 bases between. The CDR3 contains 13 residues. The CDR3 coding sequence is TGTGCCAGCAGAGCGGGGGGGAACACTGAAGCTTTCTTT. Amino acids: CASRAGGNTEAFF. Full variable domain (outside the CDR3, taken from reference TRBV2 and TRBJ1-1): EPEVTQTPSHQVTQMGQEVILRCVPISNHLYFYWYRQILGQKVEFLVSFYNNEISEKSEIFDDQFSVERPDGSNFTLKIRSTKLEDSAMYFCASRAGGNTEAFFGQGTRLTVV.

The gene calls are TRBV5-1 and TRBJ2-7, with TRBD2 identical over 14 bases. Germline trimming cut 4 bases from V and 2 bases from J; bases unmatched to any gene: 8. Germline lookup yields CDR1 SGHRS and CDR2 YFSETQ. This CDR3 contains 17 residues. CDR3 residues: CASSGGTSGSRTYEQYF. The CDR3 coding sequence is TGCGCCAGCAGCGGCGGGACTAGCGGGAGCCGAACCTACGAGCAGTACTTC.